This TCR beta chain was observed in a study of cytomegalovirus exposure and HLA in healthy donors. Clones were read by immunoSEQ multiplex PCR, and TCRdb kept only the in-frame ones, dropping some. This table has 110,000 to 150,000 clones, just over 85% appearing once. The sample consisted of PBMCs. This clonotype originated in a woman younger than 30 in good health and CMV-seropositive.

CDR3 loop: CASKFLAGGVDTQYF. The CDR3 nucleotides read TGTGCCAGCAAATTCCTAGCGGGGGGTGTGGATACGCAGTATTTT. The chain has TRBV2 and TRBJ2-3; the match to TRBD2 covers 11 bases. The V gene end was trimmed by 7 bases and the J gene end by 6 bases; junction bases not matched to a gene: 9. In germline, CDR1 is SNHLY, CDR2 FYNNEI. The CDR3 totals 15 residues.